This T cell receptor beta chain emerged from a study of cytomegalovirus exposure and HLA in healthy donors. Study results and limitations: Accurate predictions that matched the HLA-A and HLA-B alleles of most subjects were reportedly made from TCR beta sequences. A later analysis, which compared TCR beta chains of equal frequency, found the HLA-associated ones more clonally expanded. Near-uniform donor sequencing depth was presumed by presence/absence analyses. A reported reduction in N-insertions relative to the roughly 640-donor mean was seen in an Asian-associated ancestry cluster in a later analysis.

This clone was observed a few times. As yet, its antigen is unknown. Germline V gives CDR1 SGHNT, CDR2 YENEEA. The ends were cut back, 5 bases at V and 4 bases at J, with 9 bases in the middle. CDR3 length: 13 amino acids. PCR involved 60 Vbeta and 13 Jbeta primers. TCRdb keeps only in-frame clones here, not all; method: immunoSEQ multiplex PCR. The sample has about 150,000 clones, roughly 10% seen once. The sequence was collected from a man aged 50 to 59 in good health and CMV-seronegative. The chain recombines TRBV11-3 with TRBJ1-3; D possibly corresponds to TRBD1 (6 bases). Material: PBMCs. This CDR3 reads CASSKGGGNTIYF. The CDR3 DNA is TGTGCCAGCAGCAAAGGGGGAGGAAACACCATATATTTT. The whole variable domain, filled in from reference TRBV11-3 and TRBJ1-3, reads EAGVVQSPRYKIIEKKQPVAFWCNPISGHNTLYWYLQNLGQGPELLIRYENEEAVDDSQLPKDRFSAERLKGVDSTLKIQPAELGDSAVYLCASSKGGGNTIYFGEGSWLTVV.